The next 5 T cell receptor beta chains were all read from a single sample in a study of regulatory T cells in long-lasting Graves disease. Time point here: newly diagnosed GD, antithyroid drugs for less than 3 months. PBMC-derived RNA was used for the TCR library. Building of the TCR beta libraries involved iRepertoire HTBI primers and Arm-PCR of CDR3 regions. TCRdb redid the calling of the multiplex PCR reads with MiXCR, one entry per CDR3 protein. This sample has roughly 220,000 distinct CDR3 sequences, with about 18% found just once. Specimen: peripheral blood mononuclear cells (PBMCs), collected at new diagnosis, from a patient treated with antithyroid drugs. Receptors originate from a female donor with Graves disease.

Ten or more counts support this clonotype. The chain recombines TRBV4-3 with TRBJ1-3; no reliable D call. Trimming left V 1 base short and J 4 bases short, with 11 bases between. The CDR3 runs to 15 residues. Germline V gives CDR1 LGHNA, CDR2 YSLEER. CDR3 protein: CASSQGSALGNTIYF. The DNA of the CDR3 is TGCGCCAGCAGCCAAGGGTCGGCCTTAGGAAACACCATATATTTT.

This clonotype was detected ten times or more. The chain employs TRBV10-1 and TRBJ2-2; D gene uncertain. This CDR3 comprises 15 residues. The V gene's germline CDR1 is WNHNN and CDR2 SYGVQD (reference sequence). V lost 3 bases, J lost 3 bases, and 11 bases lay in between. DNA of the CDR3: TGCGCCAGCAGTGACCCTATGTCGGACACCGGGGAGCTGTTTTTT. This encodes CASSDPMSDTGELFF.

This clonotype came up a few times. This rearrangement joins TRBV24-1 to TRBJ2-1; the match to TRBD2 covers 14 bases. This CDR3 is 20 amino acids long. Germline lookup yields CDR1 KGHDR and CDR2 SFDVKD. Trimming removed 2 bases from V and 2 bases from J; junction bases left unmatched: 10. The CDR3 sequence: CATSDSRLAGGSGTYNEQFF. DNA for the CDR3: TGTGCCACCAGTGATTCCCGACTAGCGGGAGGGTCAGGGACCTACAATGAGCAGTTCTTC.

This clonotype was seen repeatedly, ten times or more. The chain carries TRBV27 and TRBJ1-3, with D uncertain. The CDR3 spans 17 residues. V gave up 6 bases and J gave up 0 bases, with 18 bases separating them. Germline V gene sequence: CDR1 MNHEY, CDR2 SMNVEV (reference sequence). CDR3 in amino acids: CASRTSAHSVSGNTIYF. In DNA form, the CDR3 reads TGTGCCAGCAGGACGTCAGCGCATTCTGTCTCTGGAAACACCATATATTTT.

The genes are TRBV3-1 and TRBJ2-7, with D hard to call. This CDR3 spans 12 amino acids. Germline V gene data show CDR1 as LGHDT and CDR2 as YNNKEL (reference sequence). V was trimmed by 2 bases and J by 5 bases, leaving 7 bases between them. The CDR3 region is CASSQSRNEQYF. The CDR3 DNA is TGTGCCAGCAGCCAAAGTAGGAACGAGCAGTACTTC.